The clone carrying this T cell receptor beta chain showed up many times. Sequence at one end of the junction differs from germline and may be a read error. This entry comes from a study of T-cell reconstitution after alpha-beta-depleted transplantation in children. CDR3 size: 14 residues. The germline CDR1 and CDR2 sequences are SGHRS and YFSETQ. TCRbeta library construction was performed incorporating unique molecular identifiers. In TCRdb, the PCR reads were re-called with MiXCR into one record per CDR3 protein. The repertoire holds 400,000 to 500,000 distinct CDR3 sequences, with about a tenth as singletons.

The clonotype was recovered from a human donor who donated a stem cell graft to a child with acute myeloid leukemia. The rearrangement links TRBV5-1 to TRBJ1-1; possible D gene TRBD1, 5 bases. The sample consisted of PBMCs from the stem cell graft donor, taken from the stem cell graft. The CDR3 nucleotides are TGTGCCAGCAGTTTGAGGGGCCTGAACACTGAAGCTTTCTTT. It specifies CASSLRGLNTEAFF.